Below, 13 T cell receptor beta chains from the same sample are listed, as sequenced in a study of cytomegalovirus exposure and HLA in healthy donors. Both 60 Vbeta primers and 13 Jbeta primers went into the PCR. Sequencing used immunoSEQ multiplex PCR; TCRdb keeps in-frame clones, though not all of them. The table includes about 120,000 clones, around 80% detected once. The sample consisted of PBMCs. Receptors originate from a man aged 18-30 years in good health and CMV-seronegative.

This sequence joins TRBV19 and TRBJ2-7; 8 nucleotides match TRBD2. Looked up from germline, CDR1 is LNHDA and CDR2 is SQIVND (reference sequence). The CDR3 runs to 13 residues. The trim removed 4 bases at V and 4 bases at J, leaving 3 bases unmatched. The CDR3: CASSNGLAYEQYF. CDR3 nucleotide sequence: TGTGCCAGTAGTAACGGACTAGCATACGAGCAGTACTTC.

The V gene is TRBV5-4, the J gene TRBJ2-3, with 8 bases lining up with TRBD2. CDR3 length: 14 residues. Germline V lookup: CDR1 SGHNT, CDR2 YYREEE (reference sequence). With 9 bases clipped from V and 1 base from J, the junction kept 7 bases outside the gene matches. Written as DNA, the CDR3 is TGTGCCACCCAAAGCGGGAGTGGCACAGATACGCAGTATTTT. Translation: CATQSGSGTDTQYF.

The chain couples TRBV5-1 to TRBJ2-5; D perhaps matches TRBD1 (6 bases). V lost 3 bases, J lost 2 bases, and 11 bases lay in between. Germline V gives CDR1 SGHRS, CDR2 YFSETQ. The CDR3 loop spans 14 amino acids. CDR3 protein: CASSSGTYQETQYF. CDR3 nucleotide sequence: TGCGCCAGCAGCTCCGGGACATATCAAGAGACCCAGTACTTC.

The chain employs TRBV6-5 and TRBJ1-1, with a possible D match to TRBD1 (5 bases). CDR1 MNHEY and CDR2 SVGAGI come from the germline V gene. Trimming removed 4 bases at V and 3 bases at J, with 9 bases between. The CDR3 is made up of 13 amino acids. DNA for the CDR3: TGTGCCAGCAGTTCTCAGGGATACACTGAAGCTTTCTTT. It translates to CASSSQGYTEAFF.

The CDR3 DNA is TGTGCCAGCAGCCTCACAGGGACCATTCAGTACTTC. It yields the protein CASSLTGTIQYF. This rearrangement joins TRBV7-9 to TRBJ2-4, with D tentatively TRBD1 (6 bases). The CDR3 contains 12 residues. CDR1 and CDR2 (germline): SEHNR, FQNEAQ (reference sequence). V was shortened by 5 bases and J by 9 bases, with 11 bases between the two germline ends.

The chain recombines TRBV6-5 with TRBJ1-2; D gene uncertain. Trimming removed 5 bases from V and 4 bases from J, with 11 bases in between. Per the germline V gene, CDR1 is MNHEY and CDR2 is SVGAGI. The CDR3 is made up of 13 amino acids. As DNA, the CDR3 is TGTGCCAGCAGTGGCAGGCTGAGCTATGGCTACACCTTC. Its translation is CASSGRLSYGYTF.

V and J are TRBV27 and TRBJ2-7; 13 bases align to TRBD2. The ends lost 5 bases at V and 6 bases at J; junction bases unmatched: 16. Germline-derived CDR1 and CDR2 are MNHEY and SMNVEV (reference sequence). CDR3 length: 18 residues. CDR3 in DNA: TGTGCCAGCAGTCCACGCCCAGGACTAGCGGGAGTTACTGCCGAGCAGTACGTC. Translating gives CASSPRPGLAGVTAEQYV.

The V and J genes are TRBV2 and TRBJ2-5, with 8 bases that match TRBD2. The end of the DNA fits TRBJ2-7 better, so the J call may be wrong. This CDR3 comprises 15 residues. CDR1 and CDR2 (germline): SNHLY, FYNNEI. DNA of the CDR3: TGTGCCAGCAGTAAAGGGGGACTAGTTGACTACGAGCAGTACTTC. Protein product: CASSKGGLVDYEQYF.

This clone has just a few counts. The genes are TRBV2 and TRBJ1-4; 10 bases line up with TRBD1. The V gene end was trimmed by 6 bases and the J gene end by 8 bases; junction bases not matched to a gene: 3. Germline V gives CDR1 SNHLY, CDR2 FYNNEI. The CDR3 length is 13 residues. The chain's CDR3 is CASRGTGEEKLFF. For the CDR3, the DNA is TGTGCCAGCAGGGGGACAGGGGAAGAAAAACTGTTTTTT. The variable domain in full, with the rest retrieved from reference TRBV2 and TRBJ1-4, is EPEVTQTPSHQVTQMGQEVILRCVPISNHLYFYWYRQILGQKVEFLVSFYNNEISEKSEIFDDQFSVERPDGSNFTLKIRSTKLEDSAMYFCASRGTGEEKLFFGSGTQLSVL.

Note on this clone: An end of the junction does not agree with germline; a read error may underlie this. The chain combines TRBV6-5 with TRBJ2-7; 8 nucleotides line up with TRBD1. The CDR3 sequence is 12 residues long. Germline V gene sequence: CDR1 MNHEY, CDR2 SVGAGI. CDR3 nucleotides: TGTGCCAGCAGTTACCCGGACAGGGCCTCAGACTTC. Translating it yields CASSYPDRASDF.

This clone was detected a few times. The V and J genes are TRBV11-2 and TRBJ1-1; D remains ambiguous. V was trimmed by 3 bases and J by 1 base, leaving 3 bases between them. Germline-derived CDR1 and CDR2 are SGHAT and FQNNGV. The length of the CDR3 is 12 residues. CDR3 in amino acids: CASSFGNTEAFF. The CDR3 region has the DNA TGTGCCAGCAGCTTCGGGAACACTGAAGCTTTCTTT.

V is TRBV9 and J is TRBJ2-3; 11 bases map to TRBD2. This CDR3 is built from 17 residues. The germline CDR1 and CDR2 sequences are SGDLS and YYNGEE. V lost 0 bases and J lost 3; bases outside the gene matches: 6. The CDR3 DNA sequence: TGTGCCAGCAGCGTAGATGTCGGGACTAGCGGTACAGATACGCAGTATTTT. Its translation is CASSVDVGTSGTDTQYF.

This chain links TRBV7-9 with TRBJ2-2; TRBD2 aligns across 7 bases. The CDR3 has 19 amino acids. V was clipped by 2 bases and J by 4 bases; unmatched bases: 16. Germline-derived CDR1 and CDR2 are SEHNR and FQNEAQ (reference sequence). The CDR3 here is CASSLFGGYAGAATGELFF. The CDR3 DNA reads TGTGCCAGCAGCTTATTTGGGGGATATGCGGGAGCGGCCACCGGGGAGCTGTTTTTT.